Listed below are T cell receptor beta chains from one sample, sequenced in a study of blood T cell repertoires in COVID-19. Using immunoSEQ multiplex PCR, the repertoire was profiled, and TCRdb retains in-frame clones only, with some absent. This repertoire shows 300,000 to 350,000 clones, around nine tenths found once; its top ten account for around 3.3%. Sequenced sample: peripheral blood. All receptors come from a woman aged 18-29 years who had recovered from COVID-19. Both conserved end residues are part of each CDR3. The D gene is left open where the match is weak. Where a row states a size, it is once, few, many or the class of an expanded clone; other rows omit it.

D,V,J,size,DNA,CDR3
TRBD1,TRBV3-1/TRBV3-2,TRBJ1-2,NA,TGTGCCAGCAGCCAACGGACAGGAGCCCCATATGGCTACACCTTC,CASSQRTGAPYGYTF
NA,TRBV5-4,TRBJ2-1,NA,TGTGCCAGCAGCTTGGGGTTCAGGGAGGATGAGCAGTTCTTC,CASSLGFREDEQFF
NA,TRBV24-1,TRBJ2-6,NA,TGTGCCACCGGGGGGTCAGGGCGCGGGGCCAACGTCCTGACTTTC,CATGGSGRGANVLTF
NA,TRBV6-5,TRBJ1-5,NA,TGTGCCAGCAAGAATGGGGGCTATAGCAATCAGCCCCAGCATTTT,CASKNGGYSNQPQHF
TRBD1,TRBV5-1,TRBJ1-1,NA,TGCGCCAGCAGCGGGGGGACAGGGTTGAACACTGAAGCTTTCTTT,CASSGGTGLNTEAFF
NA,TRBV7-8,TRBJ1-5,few,TGTGCCAGCAGTCTGACGGGGCAGGGGAGAATCGGCCAGCCCCAGCATTTT,CASSLTGQGRIGQPQHF
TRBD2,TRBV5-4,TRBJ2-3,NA,TGTGCCAGCAGCTCCAGACTAGCGGGAGTGACAGATACGCAGTATTTT,CASSSRLAGVTDTQYF
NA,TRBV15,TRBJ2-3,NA,TGTGCCACCAGCAGTGGGGCTGGGACAGATACGCAGTATTTT,CATSSGAGTDTQYF
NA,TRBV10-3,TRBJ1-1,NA,TGTGCCACCGCTGACGGGGGAACTGAAGCTTTCTTT,CATADGGTEAFF
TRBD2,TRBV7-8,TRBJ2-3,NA,TGTGCCAGCAGCTTAGCACTAGCGGGGGGCACAGATACGCAGTATTTT,CASSLALAGGTDTQYF
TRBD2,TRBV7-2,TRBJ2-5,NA,TGTGCCAGCAGCTTATCTCCAGCGGGAGCTCGCCAAGAGACCCAGTACTTC,CASSLSPAGARQETQYF
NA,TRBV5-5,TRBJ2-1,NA,TGTGCCAGCAGCTTGGAGTTTCGGGGCTCCTACAATGAGCAGTTCTTC,CASSLEFRGSYNEQFF